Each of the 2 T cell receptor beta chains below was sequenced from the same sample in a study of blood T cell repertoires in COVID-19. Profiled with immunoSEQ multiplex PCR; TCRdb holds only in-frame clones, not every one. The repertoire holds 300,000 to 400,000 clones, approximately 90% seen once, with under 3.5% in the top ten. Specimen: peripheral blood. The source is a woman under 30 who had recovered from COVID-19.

CDR3 residues: CASTSTDTQYF. The DNA for the CDR3 is TGTGCCAGCACCTCCACAGATACGCAGTATTTT. The V and J genes are TRBV12-3 or TRBV12-4 and TRBJ2-3, with unresolved D. V was trimmed by 7 bases and J by 2 bases, leaving 4 bases between them. The CDR3 is made up of 11 amino acids.

CDR3 nucleotides: TGTGCCAGTAGCCTCGGTAGGAAACAGGACCCAGAAGCTTTCTTT. This sequence encodes CASSLGRKQDPEAFF. This chain links TRBV19 with TRBJ1-1; D perhaps matches TRBD1 (5 bases). Trimming cost V 6 bases and J 8 bases, with 22 bases left between them. This CDR3 comprises 15 residues. Germline V gene sequence: CDR1 LNHDA, CDR2 SQIVND (reference sequence).